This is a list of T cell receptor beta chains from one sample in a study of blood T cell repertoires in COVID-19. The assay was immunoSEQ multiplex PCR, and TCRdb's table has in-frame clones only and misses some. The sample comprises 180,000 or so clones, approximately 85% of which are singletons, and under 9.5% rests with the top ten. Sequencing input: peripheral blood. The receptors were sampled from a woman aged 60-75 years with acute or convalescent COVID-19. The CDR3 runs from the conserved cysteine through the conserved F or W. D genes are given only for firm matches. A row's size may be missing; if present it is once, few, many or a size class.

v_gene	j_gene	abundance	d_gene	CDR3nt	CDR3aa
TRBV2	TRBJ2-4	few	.	TGTGCCAGCATGGGGCTGGGTGGGGTGAAGTACTTC	CASMGLGGVKYF
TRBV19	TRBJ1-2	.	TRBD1	TGTGCCAGCACAGGGGGCGACTATGGCTACACCTTC	CASTGGDYGYTF
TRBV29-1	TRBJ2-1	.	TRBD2	TGCAGCGTTGGGGCGGGAGATCGAATCTTGCAGTTCTTC	CSVGAGDRILQFF
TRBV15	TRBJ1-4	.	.	TGTGCCACCAGCAGAGGCTGGAGTGCAACTAATGAAAAACTGTTTTTT	CATSRGWSATNEKLFF
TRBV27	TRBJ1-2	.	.	TGTGCCAGCAGTTTACAGGGTAGCTATGGCTACACCTTC	CASSLQGSYGYTF
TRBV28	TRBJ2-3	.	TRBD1	TGTGCCAGCTACCCCCTTCGCAGGGGGTCAGATACGCAGTATTTT	CASYPLRRGSDTQYF
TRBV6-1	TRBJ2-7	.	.	TGTGCCAGCAGTGAAGAGAGGTTCGAGCAGTACTTC	CASSEERFEQYF
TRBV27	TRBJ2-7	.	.	TGTGCCAGCTACCCAGAAACTAGGAGTCGCTACGAGCAGTACTTC	CASYPETRSRYEQYF
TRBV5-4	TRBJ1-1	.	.	TGTGCCAGCAGCTTGGGGCAGGAGGCTGAAGCTTTCTTT	CASSLGQEAEAFF
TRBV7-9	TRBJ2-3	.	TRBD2	TGTGCCAGCAGCTCGCGACTAGCGGGAGATGGTACGCAGTATTTT	CASSSRLAGDGTQYF
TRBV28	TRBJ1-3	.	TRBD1	TGTGCCAGCAGGACATTGACAGGGGGCACCATGTCTGGAAACACCATATATTTT	CASRTLTGGTMSGNTIYF
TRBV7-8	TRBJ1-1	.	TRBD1	TGTGCCAGCAGCGAGTACAGGGGGGAAGCTTTCTTT	CASSEYRGEAFF
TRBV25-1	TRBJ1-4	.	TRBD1	TGTGCCAGCAGTGCCGGGACAGCCGCTTATAATGAAAAACTGTTTTTT	CASSAGTAAYNEKLFF
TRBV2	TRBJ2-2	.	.	TGTGCCAGCAGTAGAGTGCGCTCAGGGTACACCGGGGAGCTGTTTTTT	CASSRVRSGYTGELFF
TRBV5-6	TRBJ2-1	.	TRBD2	TGTGCCAGCAGCCGTACGGGGCGGGAGTCCTACAATGAGCAGTTCTTC	CASSRTGRESYNEQFF
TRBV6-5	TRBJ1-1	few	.	TGTGCCAGCACATCCTTAGGGGTCACTGAAGCTTTCTTT	CASTSLGVTEAFF
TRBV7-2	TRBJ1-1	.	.	TGTGCCAGCAGCTTATTGAGCCGTGGGGGCCGAGCTTTCTTT	CASSLLSRGGRAFF
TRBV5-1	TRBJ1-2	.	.	TGCGCCAGCAGCTTGGGACAGGTGAACTATGGCTACACCTTC	CASSLGQVNYGYTF
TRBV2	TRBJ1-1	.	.	TGTGCCAGCAGTGGCGGCTTTGGGAGGACTGAAGCTTTCTTT	CASSGGFGRTEAFF
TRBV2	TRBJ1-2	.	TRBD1	TGTGCCAGCAGCGGCACAGGGGCCCACTCTACTGGCTACACCTTC	CASSGTGAHSTGYTF
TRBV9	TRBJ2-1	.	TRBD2	TGTGCCAGCAGCGTAGGTGGCGGGAGAACAAGCAGGGAGCAGTTCTTC	CASSVGGGRTSREQFF
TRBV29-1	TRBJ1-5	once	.	TGCAGCGTTGTACAGGGCGTGAATCAGCCCCAGCATTTT	CSVVQGVNQPQHF
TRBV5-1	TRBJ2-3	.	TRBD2	TGCGCCAGCAGCTTGGGTGCTAGCGGGACTACGCAGTATTTT	CASSLGASGTTQYF
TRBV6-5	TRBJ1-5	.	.	TGTGCCAGCAGAGAGGATCAGCCCCAGCATTTT	CASREDQPQHF
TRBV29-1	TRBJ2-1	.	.	TGCAGCGGTGGGGGGGCCGGAGAAACGGGGATTCACAATGAGCAGTTCTTC	CSGGGAGETGIHNEQFF
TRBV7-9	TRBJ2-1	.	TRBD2	TGTGCCAGCAGGCTGCGGGAGTACAATGAGCAGTTCTTC	CASRLREYNEQFF
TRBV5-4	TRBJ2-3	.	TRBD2	TGTGCCAGCAGCTCGCGGGGGGGGCTCGGCACAGATACGCAGTATTTT	CASSSRGGLGTDTQYF